This T cell receptor (beta chain) was recovered during a study of siplizumab effects on memory and regulatory T cells (dated by TCRdb to between 2018 and 2021). About the study as a whole: The effect of the anti-CD2 antibody siplizumab on alloreactive T-cell subsets was examined in allogeneic mixed lymphocyte reactions constructed from human PBMCs.

About this clone itself: This clone's antigen is unknown. Base qualities are not provided; no much larger clone lies one nucleotide away.

CDR3 length: 15 amino acids, cysteine to phenylalanine. Only CDR3 DNA remains: 45 bases, in frame from the first base. The germline V gene (reference sequence) sets CDR1 to SGHNT and CDR2 to YYREEE. The junction carries 9 bases between V and J, which are trimmed by 0 bases and 3 bases respectively. Libraries came from the immunoSEQ multiplex PCR assay. Around 94,000 TCR templates per sample were assayed on the deep sequencing platform. Genomic DNA extracted from sorted T cells was used for TCRbeta CDR3 sequencing. On the study's bioinformatics: The R programming language was used for clonal analysis of TCRbeta CDR3 data. Alloreactive CD4+ and CD8+ clones were defined by comparing unstimulated samples with post-reaction CFSE-low samples. Alloreactive CD4+ clones were assigned to regulatory or non-regulatory origin by matching sequences to sorted unstimulated Treg and non-Treg repertoires. TCRdb re-hosts the immuneACCESS table, in-frame sequences only. Its copies lack some clones; in the studies checked, an unresolved V gene accounts for under half of them, and the cause for the rest is not known. V, J and clone size are taken as reported in that table, and D and trimming were inferred from the DNA itself. The sample includes about 110,000 clones, with 85% to 95% observed a single time. The ten top clones hold approximately 0.32% of the sample.

Here is what the overall study found, with its caveats: Greater diversity appeared to be present in unstimulated naive T cells than in memory T cells, and a substantial contribution to the alloresponse seemed to be made by naive cells. The suppressive function of proliferating Tregs from siplizumab cultures was not functionally confirmed. About 75-96% of proliferating CD4+ or CD8+ clones could not be given a naive or memory phenotype. Sequences below about 10^-5 frequency were poorly captured, so only a minor fraction of alloreactive clones could be mapped to unstimulated subsets. Among mappable alloreactive CD4+ clones, the Treg-derived fraction averaged around 63% with siplizumab versus 26.9% in control reactions. Siplizumab significantly reduced the cumulative frequency of alloreactive sequences traceable to unstimulated CD4+ memory T cells.

Sorted unstimulated T cells and proliferating T cells recovered from mixed lymphocyte reactions were subjected to TCRbeta CDR3 sequencing. Fresh whole blood from over eight HLA-typed healthy donors served as the source for isolating PBMCs. The receptor's source is a human donor in good health. The specimen was CD4+ T cells sorted from blood. Recombination joined TRBV5-4 with TRBJ1-4; a tentative D match to TRBD1 spans 5 bases. Read as DNA, the sequence is TGTGCCAGCAGCTTGGCCGGGACGGCTAATGAAAAACTGTTTTTT. Translated, this is CASSLAGTANEKLFF. Extended through the reference TRBV5-4 and TRBJ1-4 proteins, this CDR3 yields the full variable domain: ETGVTQSPTHLIKTRGQQVTLRCSSQSGHNTVSWYQQALGQGPQFIFQYYREEENGRGNFPPRFSGLQFPNYSSELNVNALELDDSALYLCASSLAGTANEKLFFGSGTQLSVL.